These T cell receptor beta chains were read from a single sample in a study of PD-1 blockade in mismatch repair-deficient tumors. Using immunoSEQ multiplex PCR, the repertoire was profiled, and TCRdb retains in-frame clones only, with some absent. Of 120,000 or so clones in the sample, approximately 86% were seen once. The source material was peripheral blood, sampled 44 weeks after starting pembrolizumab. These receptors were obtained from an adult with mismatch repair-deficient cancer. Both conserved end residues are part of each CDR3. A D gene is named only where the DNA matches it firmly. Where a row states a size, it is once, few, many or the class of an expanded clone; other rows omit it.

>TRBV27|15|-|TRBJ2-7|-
CASSPIQGGAHEQYF
TGTGCCAGCAGTCCCATCCAGGGGGGTGCCCACGAGCAGTACTTC
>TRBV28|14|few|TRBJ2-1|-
CASSLPGAYNEQFF
TGTGCCAGCAGTTTACCAGGGGCCTACAATGAGCAGTTCTTC
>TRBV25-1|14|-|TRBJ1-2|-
CASRKDGINYGYTF
TGTGCCAGCCGAAAGGACGGGATTAACTATGGCTACACCTTC
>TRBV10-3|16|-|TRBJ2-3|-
CAISSGRGVGTDTQYF
TGTGCCATCAGTTCGGGGAGAGGGGTGGGCACAGATACGCAGTATTTT
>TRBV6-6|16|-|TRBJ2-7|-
CASSHHPLQATYEQYF
TGTGCCAGCAGTCACCATCCCCTACAGGCAACCTACGAGCAGTACTTC
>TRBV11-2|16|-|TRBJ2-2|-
CASSPPGLANTGELFF
TGTGCCAGCAGCCCGCCGGGACTCGCGAACACCGGGGAGCTGTTTTTT
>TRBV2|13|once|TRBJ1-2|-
CASRKTGTYGYTF
TGTGCCAGCAGAAAGACAGGAACCTATGGCTACACCTTC
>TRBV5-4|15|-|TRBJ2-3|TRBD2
CASSSGLGGTDTQYF
TGTGCCAGCAGCTCGGGACTAGGGGGCACAGATACGCAGTATTTT
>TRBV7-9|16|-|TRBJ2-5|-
CASSLVVSNGGETQYF
TGTGCCAGCAGCTTAGTAGTCTCGAACGGCGGGGAGACCCAGTACTTC
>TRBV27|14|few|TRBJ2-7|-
CASSLQGPPYEQYF
TGTGCCAGCAGTTTACAGGGACCCCCCTACGAGCAGTACTTC
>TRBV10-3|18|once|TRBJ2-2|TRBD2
CAISESVAGTADTGELFF
TGTGCCATCAGTGAGTCCGTAGCGGGAACGGCGGACACCGGGGAGCTGTTTTTT
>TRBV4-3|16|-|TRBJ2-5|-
CASSQETGHGQETQYF
TGCGCCAGCAGCCAGGAGACAGGTCATGGGCAAGAGACCCAGTACTTC
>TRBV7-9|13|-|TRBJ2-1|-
CASSPGRGGEQFF
TGTGCCAGCAGCCCGGGCAGAGGGGGGGAGCAGTTCTTC
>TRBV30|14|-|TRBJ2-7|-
CAWRGGTGPYEQYF
TGTGCCTGGAGGGGAGGGACAGGCCCCTACGAGCAGTACTTC
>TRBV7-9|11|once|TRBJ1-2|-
CASSLVSGYTF
TGTGCCAGCAGCTTAGTGTCCGGCTACACCTTC
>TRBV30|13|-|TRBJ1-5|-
CAWSAQQNQPQHF
TGTGCCTGGAGTGCTCAACAGAATCAGCCCCAGCATTTT
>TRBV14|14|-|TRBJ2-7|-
CASSQTEGLSEQYF
TGTGCCAGCAGCCAAACGGAGGGCCTTAGCGAGCAGTACTTC
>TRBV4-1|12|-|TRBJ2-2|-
CASSQFAGELFF
TGCGCCAGCAGCCAATTTGCCGGGGAGCTGTTTTTT
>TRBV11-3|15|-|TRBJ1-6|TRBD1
CASSLRGRGRSPLHF
TGTGCCAGCAGCTTGAGGGGCAGGGGGCGTTCACCCCTCCACTTT
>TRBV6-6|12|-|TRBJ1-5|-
CASSYSESPQHF
TGTGCCAGCAGTTACTCGGAGTCCCCCCAGCATTTT
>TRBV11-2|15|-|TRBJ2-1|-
CASSFRDNSYNEQFF
TGTGCCAGCAGCTTCCGGGACAACTCCTACAATGAGCAGTTCTTC
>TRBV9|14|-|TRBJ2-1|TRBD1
CASTPGGGAREQFF
TGTGCCAGCACTCCAGGGGGCGGAGCGAGGGAGCAGTTCTTC
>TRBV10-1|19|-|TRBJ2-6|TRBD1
CASRDLADRGDSGANVLTF
TGCGCCAGCAGGGACCTAGCGGACAGGGGGGACTCTGGGGCCAACGTCCTGACTTTC
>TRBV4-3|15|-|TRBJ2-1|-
CASSQDRQAQSEQFF
TGCGCCAGCAGCCAAGATCGCCAGGCCCAGAGTGAGCAGTTCTTC
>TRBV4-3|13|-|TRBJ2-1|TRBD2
CASSHTLADEQFF
TGCGCCAGCAGCCACACTCTAGCGGATGAGCAGTTCTTC
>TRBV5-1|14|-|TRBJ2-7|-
CASSLGGSLHEQYF
TGCGCCAGCAGCTTGGGGGGTAGTCTCCACGAGCAGTACTTC
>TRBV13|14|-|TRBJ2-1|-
CASSLGLVHNEQFF
TGTGCCAGCAGCTTAGGCCTCGTGCACAATGAGCAGTTCTTC
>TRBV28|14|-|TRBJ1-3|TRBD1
CASSSQGAANTIYF
TGTGCCAGCAGTTCTCAGGGGGCGGCGAACACCATATATTTT
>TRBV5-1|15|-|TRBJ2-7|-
CASSLETGGPYEQYF
TGCGCCAGCAGCTTGGAAACAGGAGGTCCCTACGAGCAGTACTTC
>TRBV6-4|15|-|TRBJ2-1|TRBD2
CASSGGTSGHNEQFF
TGTGCCAGCAGTGGGGGGACTAGCGGGCACAATGAGCAGTTCTTC